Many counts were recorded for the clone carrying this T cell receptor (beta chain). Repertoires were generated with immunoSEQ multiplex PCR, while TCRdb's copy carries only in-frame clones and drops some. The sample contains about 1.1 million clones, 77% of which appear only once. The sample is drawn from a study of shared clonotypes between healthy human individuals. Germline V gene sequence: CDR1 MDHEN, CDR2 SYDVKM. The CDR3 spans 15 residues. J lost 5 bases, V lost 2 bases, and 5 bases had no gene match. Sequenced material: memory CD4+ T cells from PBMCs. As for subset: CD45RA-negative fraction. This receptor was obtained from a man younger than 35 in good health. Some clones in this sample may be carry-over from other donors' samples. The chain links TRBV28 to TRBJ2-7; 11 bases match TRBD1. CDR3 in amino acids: CASSLTGQGGDEQYF. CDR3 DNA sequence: TGTGCCAGCAGTTTAACGGGACAGGGGGGCGACGAGCAGTACTTC.